One sample yielded the 22 T cell receptor beta chains listed below, sequenced in a study of post-analysis software for immune sequencing data. Study conclusions and caveats: Patients showed TRBV5-6, TRBV5-1 and TRBV20-1 among five TRBV segments more frequent than in controls.

The TCR beta cDNA libraries carried unique molecular identifiers. TCRdb reanalysed the PCR reads using MiXCR and keeps one entry per CDR3 protein. The table has about 760,000 distinct CDR3 sequences, about 27% seen once. These receptors have no identified antigens. What was sequenced was blood. Source of these receptors: a girl between 5 and 17 years old with multiple sclerosis.

This clonotype has just a few counts. The rearrangement links TRBV24-1 to TRBJ2-1, with 10 positions matching TRBD2. The trim removed 7 bases at V and 8 bases at J, leaving 7 bases unmatched. The CDR3 is 14 amino acids. CDR1 and CDR2 from the germline V gene are KGHDR and SFDVKD. The CDR3 region has the DNA TGTGCCACCAGACTAGCGGGACGTAGGGATGAGCAGTTCTTC. Protein product: CATRLAGRRDEQFF.

This clonotype came up a few times. The chain recombines TRBV20-1 with TRBJ1-2; D might be TRBD1 (5 bases). V lost 0 bases and J lost 10, with 21 bases in between. The length of the CDR3 is 15 residues. CDR1 is DFQATT and CDR2 is SNEGSKA in the germline V gene (reference sequence). DNA of the CDR3: TGCAGTGCTAGAGAGGGAGGGGTGCCCACCAGGCCCTACACCTTC. Protein product: CSAREGGVPTRPYTF.

This clonotype has a handful of counts. The rearrangement joins TRBV2 to TRBJ2-1; D is uncertain. Trimming removed 1 base from V and 3 bases from J, with 10 bases in between. The CDR3 has 15 amino acids. CDR1 SNHLY and CDR2 FYNNEI come from the germline V gene. Here the CDR3 reads CASSEGSAGYNEQFF. The CDR3 DNA follows: TGTGCCAGCAGTGAAGGTTCCGCCGGCTACAATGAGCAGTTCTTC.

This clonotype turned up a few times. The rearrangement links TRBV10-2 to TRBJ2-5, with D perhaps TRBD1 or TRBD2 (5 bases each). The DNA end is a closer match to TRBJ2-7, so the J assignment may be wrong. Germline values: CDR1 WSHSY, CDR2 SAAADI. The CDR3 is made up of 14 amino acids. The CDR3 nucleotides read TGCGCCAGCAGTGAGGGGACGATCGGCCACGAGCAGTACTTC. This codes for CASSEGTIGHEQYF.

This clonotype came up many times. This chain uses TRBV4-3 with TRBJ2-7; 9 bases fit TRBD1. The V and J ends lost 3 bases and 5 bases, in that order; junction bases with no gene match: 5. Germline CDR1 and CDR2: LGHNA and YSLEER. The CDR3 contains 14 residues. The CDR3 DNA reads as TGCGCCAGCAGCCAGGACAGGGGAGGGGACGAGCAGTACTTC. Encoded protein: CASSQDRGGDEQYF.

This chain joins TRBV20-1 and TRBJ2-1; no clear D gene. CDR1 and CDR2 from the germline V gene are DFQATT and SNEGSKA (reference sequence). V dropped 6 bases and J dropped 10 bases, with 10 bases sitting between them. The CDR3 has 10 residues. Written as DNA, the CDR3 is TGCAGTGCCAGCTTCAGGGAGCAGTTCTTC. This sequence encodes CSASFREQFF.

This clonotype was counted only a few times. V usage is TRBV24-1 and J usage is TRBJ1-2, with D possibly TRBD1 on 6 matching bases. This CDR3 has 12 amino acids. Germline assignment: CDR1 KGHDR and CDR2 SFDVKD. V lost 2 bases to trimming and J lost 8 bases, with 8 bases between them. CDR3 region: CATSDYRDGYTF. CDR3 DNA: TGTGCCACCAGTGATTACAGGGACGGCTACACCTTC.

In the case of this clonotype: Mismatch with germline at one junction end may stem from a read error. This sequence joins TRBV5-1 and TRBJ2-5; D is unresolved. Per germline, CDR1 SGHRS and CDR2 YFSETQ. The CDR3 has 12 amino acids. CDR3 DNA: TGCGCCAACAGCCACCCCCCAGAGACCCAGTACTTC. Its protein is CANSHPPETQYF. Full variable domain (remainder filled in from reference TRBV5-1 and TRBJ2-5): KAGVTQTPRYLIKTRGQQVTLSCSPISGHRSVSWYQQTPGQGLQFLFEYFSETQRNKGNFPGRFSGRQFSNSRSEMNVSTLELGDSALYLCANSHPPETQYFGPGTRLLVL.

The chain combines TRBV5-1 with TRBJ2-6; possible D gene TRBD2, 6 bases. Germline-derived CDR1 and CDR2 are SGHRS and YFSETQ. V lost 5 bases and J 2 bases, leaving 11 bases between the germline ends. This CDR3 spans 15 amino acids. In nucleotides, the CDR3 is TGCGCCAGCAGTCCCTGGGGGGCTGGGGCCAACGTCCTGACTTTC. Translated, it gives CASSPWGAGANVLTF. Complete variable domain (other parts from reference TRBV5-1 and TRBJ2-6): KAGVTQTPRYLIKTRGQQVTLSCSPISGHRSVSWYQQTPGQGLQFLFEYFSETQRNKGNFPGRFSGRQFSNSRSEMNVSTLELGDSALYLCASSPWGAGANVLTFGAGSRLTVL.

To note about this clonotype: This may be a read error: a much more frequent sequence differs by one nucleotide. The rearrangement joins TRBV12-3 or TRBV12-4 to TRBJ2-7; 8 nucleotides align to TRBD1. The length of the CDR3 is 14 residues. This CDR3 is CTSSTGTGAYEQYF. Here the CDR3 DNA reads TGTACCAGCAGTACCGGGACAGGAGCCTACGAGCAGTACTTC.

The chain employs TRBV7-9 and TRBJ2-3, with D hard to call. The CDR3 spans 14 residues. V shed 2 bases and J shed 10 bases, with 16 bases lying between them. Germline V CDR1 and CDR2: SEHNR, FQNEAQ (reference sequence). CDR3 DNA: TGTGCCAGCAGCTTAAACCACCACCTTGGTGCGCAGTATTTT. Translated, it gives CASSLNHHLGAQYF.

This clonotype has only a few counts. The chain employs TRBV7-2 and TRBJ2-7; TRBD1 or TRBD2 may be the D gene (5 bases each). The CDR3 sequence is 14 residues long. V was clipped by 5 bases and J by 2 bases, with 13 bases between them. From germline, CDR1 is SGHTA and CDR2 FQGNSA. CDR3 loop: CASSLRGTTYEQYF. CDR3 nucleotide sequence: TGTGCCAGCAGCCTACGAGGGACCACCTACGAGCAGTACTTC. Variable domain in full (rest from reference TRBV7-2 and TRBJ2-7): GAGVSQSPSNKVTEKGKDVELRCDPISGHTALYWYRQSLGQGLEFLIYFQGNSAPDKSGLPSDRFSAERTGGSVSTLTIQRTQQEDSAVYLCASSLRGTTYEQYFGPGTRLTVT.

The V and J genes are TRBV5-1 and TRBJ2-3, with 8 bases that match TRBD2. The CDR3 is made up of 16 amino acids. Looked up from germline, CDR1 is SGHRS and CDR2 is YFSETQ. V dropped 3 bases and J dropped 1; count of bases not matched to a gene: 7. CDR3 residues: CASSWSGSGGTDTQYF. The CDR3 DNA reads as TGCGCCAGCAGCTGGAGCGGGAGTGGGGGCACAGATACGCAGTATTTT.

The chain couples TRBV7-8 to TRBJ2-7; 7 bases match TRBD1. Germline CDR1 and CDR2: SGHVS and FQNEAQ. V shed 5 bases, J shed 0 bases, and the junction held 4 bases outside the gene matches. The CDR3 is 14 residues long. The CDR3 DNA sequence: TGTGCCAGCAGCCCCGACAGGGCCTCCTACGAGCAGTACTTC. Translated, it gives CASSPDRASYEQYF. The full variable domain, with the rest looked up from reference TRBV7-8 and TRBJ2-7, is GAGVSQSPRYKVAKRGQDVALRCDPISGHVSLFWYQQALGQGPEFLTYFQNEAQLDKSGLPSDRFFAERPEGSVSTLKIQRTQQEDSAVYLCASSPDRASYEQYFGPGTRLTVT.

This clonotype was found a few times. This chain uses TRBV15 with TRBJ1-4; D remains unclear. Trimming removed 6 bases from V and 0 bases from J, with 8 bases in between. Germline values: CDR1 LNHNV, CDR2 YYDKDF (reference sequence). This CDR3 comprises 14 residues. This CDR3 is CATSRITTNEKLFF. In nucleotides, the CDR3 is TGTGCCACCAGTAGGATTACAACTAATGAAAAACTGTTTTTT.

This clonotype was recorded a few times. This chain joins TRBV24-1 and TRBJ2-1; 9 bases are shared with TRBD2. Germline values: CDR1 KGHDR, CDR2 SFDVKD. The CDR3 is 15 amino acids. Trimming at V came to 9 bases and at J to 4 bases, leaving 9 bases not matched to a gene. CDR3 protein: CATGIMLAGYNEQFF. In DNA form, the CDR3 reads TGTGCCACCGGCATCATGCTAGCGGGGTACAATGAGCAGTTCTTC.

This clonotype was seen at least ten times. The chain links TRBV10-3 to TRBJ1-2; D is undetermined. Looked up from germline, CDR1 is ENHRY and CDR2 is SYGVKD. This CDR3 comprises 12 residues. V was clipped by 3 bases and J by 8 bases, with 10 bases between them. CDR3: CAISDPGLGYTF. For the CDR3, the DNA is TGTGCCATCAGTGACCCAGGCTTGGGCTACACCTTC.

This clonotype was seen repeatedly, ten times or more. This chain uses TRBV4-3 with TRBJ2-1; D is uncertain. The germline V gene encodes CDR1 LGHNA and CDR2 YSLEER. V lost 0 bases, J lost 3 bases, and 21 bases lay in between. The CDR3 runs to 19 residues. This CDR3 is CASSQDLGDPKVHYNEQFF. The CDR3, as DNA: TGCGCCAGCAGCCAAGATCTAGGAGACCCAAAAGTCCACTACAATGAGCAGTTCTTC.

In its sample, this clonotype was seen many times. The rearrangement uses TRBV29-1 and TRBJ2-3; no reliable D call. The V end was cut by 6 bases, the J end by 1 base, with 14 bases between. This CDR3 contains 14 residues. Germline V gene sequence: CDR1 SQVTM, CDR2 ANQGSEA. The CDR3, as DNA: TGCAGCGTCCCTTCCGGCTTGCGCACAGATACGCAGTATTTT. Translated, it gives CSVPSGLRTDTQYF.

A single count supports this clonotype. One base away lies a much larger clone, so this may be a sequencing read error. This is likely a read error, given that the CDR3 carries no conserved phenylalanine or tryptophan at its end. This sequence joins TRBV29-1 and TRBJ2-1; TRBD2 matches 7 bases. With V trimmed by 4 bases and J by 4 bases, 10 bases remained unmatched. The CDR3 totals 15 residues. The germline V gene encodes CDR1 SQVTM and CDR2 ANQGSEA. The CDR3 sequence is CSVAPGPGGYNEQFV. The DNA of the CDR3 is TGCAGCGTTGCCCCCGGGCCGGGAGGTTACAATGAGCAGTTCGTC.

The genes are TRBV29-1 and TRBJ1-2; 8 bases line up with TRBD1. The V gene's germline CDR1 is SQVTM and CDR2 ANQGSEA. This CDR3 spans 14 amino acids. The ends lost 4 bases at V and 5 bases at J; junction bases unmatched: 9. In nucleotides, the CDR3 is TGCAGCGTTGGGGGGCAGGGGGCAGAATATGGCTACACCTTC. This codes for CSVGGQGAEYGYTF.

This clonotype was observed once. V is TRBV28 and J is TRBJ1-2; possibly TRBD1 for D (6 bases). The CDR3 consists of 14 residues. Germline V gives CDR1 MDHEN, CDR2 SYDVKM. Trimming removed 7 bases at V and 2 bases at J, with 14 bases between. CDR3 amino acids: CASNYQDRNYGYTF. CDR3 nucleotides: TGTGCCAGCAACTACCAGGACAGAAACTATGGCTACACCTTC.